This T cell receptor (beta chain) was sequenced for a study of blood T cell repertoires in COVID-19 (dated by TCRdb to about 2020). Some background on the complete study: The collaborator samples originated in the United States, Italy and Spain and spanned the acute and convalescent phases of COVID-19. The prospective study material was composed of cDNA or gDNA derived from T cells, B-cell-depleted T cells, or PBMCs. Subjects who had been exposed to COVID-19, were actively infected with it, or had recovered from it provided the deeply sampled blood TCRbeta repertoires that made up the dataset. The repertoires were released in a freely available public database meant as a resource for research on the immune response to SARS-CoV-2. Samples came from the ongoing ImmuneRACE study (first 160 participants) plus 1,254 subjects from 6 global collaborators. The sample metadata nearly always contained a de-identified subject ID, COVID-19 status, age in years and sex. Where HLA class I and class II types were available, the types were taken from metadata supplied by the sample provider, not from assay-based typing. The full study reports these points: Clinical and demographic metadata were provided uncurated, with the amount varying by source and participant.

From the cysteine through the phenylalanine, the CDR3 covers 12 amino acids. Of all the DNA, just the CDR3 is kept, 36 bases in frame from base 1. The trim is 2 bases for V and 8 bases for J, with a gap of 8 bases between the germline ends. As encoded in the germline V gene, CDR1 is SGDLS while CDR2 is YYNGEE. Of note for this clone: The target of this receptor is not known. Nothing much larger sits one base from this clone, and base qualities are not available.

Participants in the prospective study were enrolled through a virtual design, were aged about 18 to 100 years, and lived in about 25 United States geographic areas. Cohort assignment in the prospective study relied on participant-reported clinical history from a screening survey and a study questionnaire. Recovered participants in ImmuneRACE Cohort 3 were defined by two consecutive negative NP/OP PCR tests, clearance by a healthcare professional, or resolution of symptoms. Mobile phlebotomists in the prospective study collected whole blood, serum and a nasopharyngeal or oropharyngeal swab from every participant. Additional blood draws and questionnaires over an approximately 2-month period could optionally be provided by prospective study participants. Blood samples from the prospective study were shipped frozen or at room temperature prior to DNA extraction. TCRbeta CDR3 regions were amplified from genomic DNA using the immunoSEQ Assay, a bias-controlled multiplex PCR. The paper's processing steps were these. Nucleated cell counts per sample were estimated from amplification of reference gene primers within the assay. Sequence reads were collapsed and filtered to measure the absolute abundance of every unique TCRbeta CDR3 rearrangement. For each sample, productive Simpson clonality was calculated as the square root of Simpson's diversity index over productive rearrangements. Entries here come from immuneACCESS through TCRdb and include only in-frame sequences with V and J called. Some clones fail to appear in such tables; in the studies checked, an unresolved V gene covers under half of the shortfall, and the cause of the remainder is unknown. The D gene and trimming were derived from the DNA, and the V and J assignments and clone size from that table. The sample profile shows about 480,000 clones; 70% to 90% of them were found once. The top ten constitute over 1.5% of the sample.

The V and J segments used are TRBV9 and TRBJ2-1, with TRBD2 tentatively as D gene (5 bases match). The source is a woman between 40 and 55 years old who had recovered from COVID-19. The material sequenced was PBMCs or T cells enriched from blood (not recorded which). The CDR3 sequence is CASSVEGYEQFF. The DNA reads TGTGCCAGCAGCGTTGAGGGTTATGAGCAGTTCTTC. Beyond the CDR3, the reference TRBV9 and TRBJ2-1 genes provide the residues; the full variable domain reads: DSGVTQTPKHLITATGQRVTLRCSPRSGDLSVYWYQQSLDQGLQFLIQYYNGEERAKGNILERFSAQQFPDLHSELNLSSLELGDSALYFCASSVEGYEQFFGPGTRLTVL.